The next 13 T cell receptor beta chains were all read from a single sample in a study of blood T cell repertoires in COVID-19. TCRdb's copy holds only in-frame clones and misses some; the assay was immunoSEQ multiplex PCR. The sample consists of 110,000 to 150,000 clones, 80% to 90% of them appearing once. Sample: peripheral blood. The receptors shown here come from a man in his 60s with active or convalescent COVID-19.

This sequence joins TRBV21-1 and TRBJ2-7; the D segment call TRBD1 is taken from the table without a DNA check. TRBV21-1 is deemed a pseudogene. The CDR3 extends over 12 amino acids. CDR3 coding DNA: TGTGCCAGCCCAACCAGGTCCCACGAGCAGTACTTC. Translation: CASPTRSHEQYF.

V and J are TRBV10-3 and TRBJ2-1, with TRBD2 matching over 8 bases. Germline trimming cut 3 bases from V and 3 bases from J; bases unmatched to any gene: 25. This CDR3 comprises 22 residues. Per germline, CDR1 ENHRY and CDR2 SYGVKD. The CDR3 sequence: CAISDPNPRGGGTHLYYNEQFF. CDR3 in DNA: TGTGCCATCAGTGATCCGAACCCGAGGGGCGGGGGGACACACCTATACTACAATGAGCAGTTCTTC.

CDR3 loop: CASTRGAGGYEETQYF. In nucleotides, the CDR3 is TGTGCCAGCACCCGCGGGGCCGGGGGGTATGAAGAGACCCAGTACTTC. V is TRBV7-6 and J is TRBJ2-5; 7 positions match TRBD2. The germline V gene has CDR1 SGHVS and CDR2 FNYEAQ. The CDR3 totals 16 residues. The junction had 14 bases not matched to a gene; V was cut back by 7 bases and J by 3 bases.

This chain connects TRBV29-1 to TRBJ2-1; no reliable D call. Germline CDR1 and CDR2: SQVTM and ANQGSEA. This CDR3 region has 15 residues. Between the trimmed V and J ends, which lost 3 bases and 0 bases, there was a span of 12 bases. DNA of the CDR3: TGCAGCGTTGATCCGCAGCGTCCCTCCTACAATGAGCAGTTCTTC. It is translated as CSVDPQRPSYNEQFF.

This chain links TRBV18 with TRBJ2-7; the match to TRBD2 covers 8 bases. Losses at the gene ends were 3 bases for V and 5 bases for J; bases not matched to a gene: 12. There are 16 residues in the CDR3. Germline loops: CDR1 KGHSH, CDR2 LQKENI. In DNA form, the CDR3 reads TGTGCCAGCTCACCCACCCGGAGCGGGAGTACCCACGAGCAGTACTTC. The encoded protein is CASSPTRSGSTHEQYF.

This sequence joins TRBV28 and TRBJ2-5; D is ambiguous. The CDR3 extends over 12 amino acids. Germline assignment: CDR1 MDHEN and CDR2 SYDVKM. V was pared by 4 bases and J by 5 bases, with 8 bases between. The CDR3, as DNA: TGTGCCAGCAGTTCCCAGTCGGAGACCCAGTACTTC. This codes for CASSSQSETQYF. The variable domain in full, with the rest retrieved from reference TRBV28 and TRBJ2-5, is DVKVTQSSRYLVKRTGEKVFLECVQDMDHENMFWYRQDPGLGLRLIYFSYDVKMKEKGDIPEGYSVSREKKERFSLILESASTNQTSMYLCASSSQSETQYFGPGTRLLVL.

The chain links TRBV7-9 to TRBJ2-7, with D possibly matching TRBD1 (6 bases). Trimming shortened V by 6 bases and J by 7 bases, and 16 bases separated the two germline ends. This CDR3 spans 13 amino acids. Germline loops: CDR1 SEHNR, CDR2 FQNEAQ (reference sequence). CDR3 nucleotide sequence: TGTGCCAGCAGTGCACAGGGTTTTGGGGAGCAGTACTTC. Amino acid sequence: CASSAQGFGEQYF. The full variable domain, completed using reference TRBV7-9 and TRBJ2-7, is DTGVSQNPRHKITKRGQNVTFRCDPISEHNRLYWYRQTLGQGPEFLTYFQNEAQLEKSRLLSDRFSAERPKGSFSTLEIQRTEQGDSAMYLCASSAQGFGEQYFGPGTRLTVT.

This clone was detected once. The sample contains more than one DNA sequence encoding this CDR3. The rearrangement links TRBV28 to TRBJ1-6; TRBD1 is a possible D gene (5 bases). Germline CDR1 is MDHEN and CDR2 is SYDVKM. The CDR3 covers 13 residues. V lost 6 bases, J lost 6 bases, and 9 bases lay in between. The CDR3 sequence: CASRDSPNSPLHF. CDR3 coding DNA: TGTGCCAGCAGAGACAGCCCTAATTCACCCCTCCACTTT.

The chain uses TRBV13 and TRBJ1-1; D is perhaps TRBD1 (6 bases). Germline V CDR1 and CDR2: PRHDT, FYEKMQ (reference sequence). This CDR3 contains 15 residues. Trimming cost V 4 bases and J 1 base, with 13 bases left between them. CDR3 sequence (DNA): TGTGCCAGCAGCTCCATGGGGGCGGGGAACACTGAAGCTTTCTTT. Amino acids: CASSSMGAGNTEAFF.

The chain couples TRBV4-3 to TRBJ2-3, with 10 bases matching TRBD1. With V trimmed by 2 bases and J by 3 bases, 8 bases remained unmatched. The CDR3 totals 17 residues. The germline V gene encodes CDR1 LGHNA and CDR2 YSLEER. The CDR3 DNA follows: TGCGCCAGCAGCCAAATCTACCCGGGACAGGGGACAGATACGCAGTATTTT. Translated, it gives CASSQIYPGQGTDTQYF.

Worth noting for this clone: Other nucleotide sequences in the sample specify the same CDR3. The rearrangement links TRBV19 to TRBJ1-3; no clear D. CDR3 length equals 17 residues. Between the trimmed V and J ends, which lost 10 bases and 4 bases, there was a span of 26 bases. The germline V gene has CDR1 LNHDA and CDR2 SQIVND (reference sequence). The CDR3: CATKRTHRGRLGNTIYF. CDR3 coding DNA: TGTGCCACGAAAAGGACCCACAGAGGGAGGCTAGGAAACACCATATATTTT. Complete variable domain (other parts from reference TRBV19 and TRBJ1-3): DGGITQSPKYLFRKEGQNVTLSCEQNLNHDAMYWYRQDPGQGLRLIYYSQIVNDFQKGDIAEGYSVSREKKESFPLTVTSAQKNPTAFYLCATKRTHRGRLGNTIYFGEGSWLTVV.

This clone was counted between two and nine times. CDR3 protein: CASSPSGRASVGEQFF. In DNA, the CDR3 is TGCGCCAGCAGCCCTAGCGGGAGGGCCTCTGTCGGTGAGCAGTTCTTC. The V gene is TRBV5-1, the J gene TRBJ2-1; 12 bases fit TRBD2. Trimming cost V 4 bases and J 9 bases; bases outside gene matches: 11. Germline assignment: CDR1 SGHRS and CDR2 YFSETQ. The CDR3 sequence is 16 residues long.

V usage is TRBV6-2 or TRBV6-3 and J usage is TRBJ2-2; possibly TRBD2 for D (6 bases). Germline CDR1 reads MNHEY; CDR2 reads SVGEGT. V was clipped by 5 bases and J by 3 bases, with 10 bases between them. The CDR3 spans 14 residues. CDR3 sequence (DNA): TGTGCCAGCAGTGGGGGGACGGACACCGGGGAGCTGTTTTTT. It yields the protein CASSGGTDTGELFF.